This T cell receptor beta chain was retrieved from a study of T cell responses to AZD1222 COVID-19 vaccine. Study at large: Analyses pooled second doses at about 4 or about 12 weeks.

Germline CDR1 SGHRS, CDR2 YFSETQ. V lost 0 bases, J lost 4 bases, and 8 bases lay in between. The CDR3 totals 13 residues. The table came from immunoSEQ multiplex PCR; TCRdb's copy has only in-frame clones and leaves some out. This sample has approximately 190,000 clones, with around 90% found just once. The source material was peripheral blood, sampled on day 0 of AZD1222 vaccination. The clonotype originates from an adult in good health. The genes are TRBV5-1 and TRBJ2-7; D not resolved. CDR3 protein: CASSLAGRYEQYF. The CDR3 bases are TGCGCCAGCAGCTTGGCCGGGCGTTACGAGCAGTACTTC.